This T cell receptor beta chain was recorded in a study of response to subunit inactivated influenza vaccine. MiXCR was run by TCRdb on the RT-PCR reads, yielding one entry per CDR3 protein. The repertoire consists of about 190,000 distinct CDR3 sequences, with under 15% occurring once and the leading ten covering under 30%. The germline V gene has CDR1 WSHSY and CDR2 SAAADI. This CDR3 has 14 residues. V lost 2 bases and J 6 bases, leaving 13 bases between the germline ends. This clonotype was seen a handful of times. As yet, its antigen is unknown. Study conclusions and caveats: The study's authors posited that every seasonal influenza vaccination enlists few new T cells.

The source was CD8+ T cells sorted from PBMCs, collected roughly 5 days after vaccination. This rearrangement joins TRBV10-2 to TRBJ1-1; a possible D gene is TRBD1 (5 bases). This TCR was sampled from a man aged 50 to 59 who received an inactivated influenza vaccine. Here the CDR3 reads CASSELGGEAEAFF. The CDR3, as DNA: TGCGCCAGCAGTGAGCTGGGGGGGGAAGCTGAAGCTTTCTTT.